The 32 T cell receptor beta chains below come from one sample, sequenced in a study of OX40 agonist ivuxolimab in advanced cancers. Using immunoSEQ multiplex PCR, the repertoire was profiled, and TCRdb retains in-frame clones only, with some absent. The table includes about 31,000 clones, 88% detected once. This specimen consisted of CD4+ or CD8+ T cells sorted from blood, obtained in a trial of the OX40 agonist ivuxolimab. These receptors were obtained from an adult with an advanced solid tumor such as melanoma, head and neck, liver or kidney cancer.

Comment on this clone: At one of its ends the junction is not consistent with the germline gene, which may arise from a read error. Other DNA sequences in the same sample also yield this CDR3. The V and J genes are TRBV7-9 and TRBJ2-7; 10 bases map to TRBD1. Germline V gene lookup returns CDR1 SEHNR and CDR2 FQNEAQ (reference sequence). The CDR3 extends over 15 amino acids. The CDR3 is CASSSPGTGAHEQYF. CDR3 in DNA: TGTGCCAGCAGCTCCCCCGGGACAGGGGCCCACGAGCAGTACTTT.

This clone was seen a single time. This rearrangement joins TRBV5-2 to TRBJ2-5; the D segment call TRBD2 is taken from the table without a DNA check. TRBV5-2 is a pseudogene. There are 15 residues in the CDR3. The CDR3 coding sequence is TGTGCCAGCAGCCAAGATCCACTAGTCCCTCCAGAACAGTACTTC. It specifies CASSQDPLVPPEQYF.

The rearrangement uses TRBV28 and TRBJ2-1, with 8 bases matching TRBD2. The CDR3 sequence is 14 residues long. Germline CDR1 reads MDHEN; CDR2 reads SYDVKM. V lost 9 bases and J lost 10; bases outside the gene matches: 14. This chain's CDR3 is CARWDSGARGEQFF. For the CDR3, the DNA is TGTGCCAGATGGGATAGCGGGGCCCGGGGCGAGCAGTTCTTC.

The chain joins TRBV28 to TRBJ2-1; maybe TRBD2 (6 bases). The V gene lost 7 bases and the J gene lost 6 bases, with 16 bases spanning the gap. The CDR3 is made up of 14 amino acids. Germline V CDR1 and CDR2: MDHEN, SYDVKM. The CDR3 region is CASNSVGSRNEQFF. The CDR3, as DNA: TGTGCCAGCAACTCGGTCGGGAGTCGCAATGAGCAGTTCTTC.

V gene TRBV11-3 combines with J gene TRBJ2-3; 9 bases line up with TRBD2. This CDR3 contains 19 residues. Trimming took 1 base from V and 2 from J; bases not matched to a gene: 13. Germline V lookup: CDR1 SGHNT, CDR2 YENEEA. The CDR3 bases are TGTGCCAGCAGCTTAGCAGCCGGCACAGCGGGAGGATCCACAGATACGCAGTATTTT. Encoded protein: CASSLAAGTAGGSTDTQYF.

This chain links TRBV7-9 with TRBJ2-5; possible D gene TRBD2, 5 bases. CDR3 length: 16 residues. Germline V gene data show CDR1 as SEHNR and CDR2 as FQNEAQ (reference sequence). With 5 bases removed from V and 0 bases from J, the gap between germline ends came to 16 bases. CDR3 region: CASSPPGGSDQETQYF. The CDR3 coding sequence is TGTGCCAGCAGCCCGCCCGGCGGGTCGGACCAAGAGACCCAGTACTTC.

The J gene is TRBJ2-1, the V gene TRBV4-1; D gene ambiguous. Trimming cost V 0 bases and J 3 bases, with 9 bases left between them. This CDR3 has 15 residues. The germline CDR1 and CDR2 sequences are MGHRA and YSYEKL. CDR3 in amino acids: CASSQEWNNYNEQFF. Written as DNA, the CDR3 is TGCGCCAGCAGCCAAGAATGGAACAACTACAATGAGCAGTTCTTC.

CDR3 in DNA: TGTGCCAGCAGCCTCGAACAGGCCAACATGGGGGAGACCCAGTACTTC. Encoded protein: CASSLEQANMGETQYF. This chain joins TRBV7-8 and TRBJ2-5; perhaps TRBD1 as D (5 bases). CDR3 length: 16 residues. CDR1 and CDR2 from the germline V gene are SGHVS and FQNEAQ. The ends were cut back, 5 bases at V and 5 bases at J, with 21 bases in the middle.

This clone is classed as medium-sized. CDR3 protein: CASSSGQGYSNQPQHF. The CDR3 DNA sequence: TGTGCCAGCAGTTCGGGACAGGGATATAGCAATCAGCCCCAGCATTTT. The J gene is TRBJ1-5, the V gene TRBV28; 9 nucleotides match TRBD1. CDR3 length equals 16 residues. The V segment lost 4 bases and the J segment 0 bases; nucleotides outside the gene matches: 4. Germline V lookup: CDR1 MDHEN, CDR2 SYDVKM.

The V and J genes are TRBV4-2 and TRBJ2-7; D not certain. This CDR3 comprises 14 residues. Germline loops: CDR1 LGHNA, CDR2 YNFKEQ. Trimming took 5 bases from V and 5 from J, leaving 16 bases between them. The chain's CDR3 is CASSLQVSAHEQYF. Here the CDR3 DNA reads TGTGCCAGCAGCTTGCAGGTCTCGGCCCACGAGCAGTACTTC.

CDR3: CASSYRSVSYEQYF. The CDR3 DNA is TGTGCCAGCAGTTACCGATCAGTTTCCTACGAGCAGTACTTC. The rearrangement uses TRBV6-5 and TRBJ2-7; no definite D call. CDR3 size: 14 residues. Per the germline V gene, CDR1 is MNHEY and CDR2 is SVGAGI. V was trimmed by 2 bases and J by 1 base, leaving 9 bases between them.

J is TRBJ2-1 and V is TRBV19; D unclear. The CDR3 totals 14 residues. Per the germline V gene, CDR1 is LNHDA and CDR2 is SQIVND (reference sequence). The V and J ends lost 4 bases and 9 bases respectively, with 16 bases between them. The CDR3 nucleotides read TGTGCCAGTAGTACCGGCCTAGTATGGGCTGAGCAGTTCTTC. Residues: CASSTGLVWAEQFF. Based on the CDR3 plus reference TRBV19 and TRBJ2-1, the full variable domain is DGGITQSPKYLFRKEGQNVTLSCEQNLNHDAMYWYRQDPGQGLRLIYYSQIVNDFQKGDIAEGYSVSREKKESFPLTVTSAQKNPTAFYLCASSTGLVWAEQFFGPGTRLTVL.

V usage is TRBV6-5 and J usage is TRBJ2-7, with 8 nucleotides matching TRBD2. Germline-derived CDR1 and CDR2 are MNHEY and SVGAGI. V lost 6 bases to trimming and J lost 2 bases; unmatched junction nucleotides: 3. The CDR3 contains 13 residues. The CDR3 bases are TGTGCCAGCAGCGTCGGGAGGGCCTACGAGCAGTACTTC. Amino acid sequence: CASSVGRAYEQYF.

This chain connects TRBV6-1 to TRBJ2-5, with D possibly called TRBD1 or TRBD2 (5 bases each). V was clipped by 5 bases and J by 4 bases, with 17 bases between them. The CDR3 is 15 residues long. CDR1 MNHNS and CDR2 SASEGT come from the germline V gene. CDR3 coding DNA: TGTGCCAGCAGTTCGGGGTACAGGCCCGTAGAGACCCAGTACTTC. This codes for CASSSGYRPVETQYF.

The chain recombines TRBV29-1 with TRBJ2-7; 8 nucleotides agree with TRBD1. The CDR3 runs 14 residues. CDR1 and CDR2 (germline): SQVTM, ANQGSEA. The CDR3, as DNA: TGCACGGGCCCTTCTCGGGACAGGTTCTACGAGCAGTACTTC. Translating gives CTGPSRDRFYEQYF.

The V gene is TRBV28, the J gene TRBJ2-1; maybe TRBD1 (6 bases). Germline assignment: CDR1 MDHEN and CDR2 SYDVKM. CDR3 length: 11 amino acids. The germline V and J ends were trimmed by 10 bases and 5 bases, with 9 bases remaining between them. CDR3: CATGDHNEQFF. DNA for the CDR3: TGTGCCACAGGGGACCACAATGAGCAGTTCTTC.

The chain employs TRBV27 and TRBJ1-2, with D hard to call. Per the germline V gene, CDR1 is MNHEY and CDR2 is SMNVEV (reference sequence). The V and J ends lost 6 bases and 4 bases respectively, with 12 bases between them. This CDR3 region has 13 residues. The DNA for the CDR3 is TGTGCCAGCAGGACCAGCGATGGCTATGGCTACACCTTC. This encodes CASRTSDGYGYTF.

The rearrangement links TRBV19 to TRBJ2-7, with D possibly matching TRBD1 (5 bases). With 5 bases removed from V and 6 bases from J, the gap between germline ends came to 14 bases. The CDR3 spans 13 residues. Germline V gene data show CDR1 as LNHDA and CDR2 as SQIVND (reference sequence). The CDR3 DNA is TGTGCCAGTAGTCCCTCTTTGACAGTCGAGCAGTACTTC. Amino acid sequence: CASSPSLTVEQYF.

This chain joins TRBV18 and TRBJ2-5, with a tentative D call TRBD1 (6 bases). Germline V gene sequence: CDR1 KGHSH, CDR2 LQKENI. V lost 2 bases and J 3 bases, leaving 19 bases between the germline ends. CDR3 length: 17 residues. CDR3 coding DNA: TGTGCCAGCTCACCAGCATCCGGAAGGTACAGGGAAGAGACCCAGTACTTC. Translation: CASSPASGRYREETQYF.

The rearrangement joins TRBV13 to TRBJ2-5; D uncertain. CDR1 is PRHDT, CDR2 FYEKMQ, per germline (reference sequence). With 3 bases removed from V and 2 bases from J, the gap between germline ends came to 10 bases. There are 14 residues in the CDR3. CDR3 nucleotides: TGTGCCAGCAGCTTGGCTAGACGACAAGAGACCCAGTACTTC. It encodes CASSLARRQETQYF.

The V and J genes are TRBV11-3 and TRBJ2-3, with 7 bases that match TRBD2. V was pared by 5 bases and J by 6 bases, with 14 bases of the junction left unmatched. In germline, CDR1 is SGHNT, CDR2 YENEEA. The CDR3 has 16 residues. CDR3 DNA: TGTGCCAGCAGCCTGGTGGCGGGAGCCCCAGGCGATACGCAGTATTTT. It yields the protein CASSLVAGAPGDTQYF.

This clone is medium-sized (0.01 to 0.1%). CDR3 DNA: TGTGCCACCAGCAGAGTCAGGGAAGCAGATACGCAGTATTTT. The encoded protein is CATSRVREADTQYF. This chain joins TRBV15 and TRBJ2-3; perhaps TRBD1 as D (5 bases). Germline V gives CDR1 LNHNV, CDR2 YYDKDF (reference sequence). V lost 1 base and J lost 4, with 9 bases in between. The CDR3 extends over 14 amino acids.

The chain combines TRBV13 with TRBJ2-3, with D perhaps TRBD1 (6 bases). Germline lookup yields CDR1 PRHDT and CDR2 FYEKMQ (reference sequence). The CDR3 loop spans 15 amino acids. V was pared by 3 bases and J by 1 base, with 11 bases between. CDR3 nucleotide sequence: TGTGCCAGCAGCTTCGTGGCAGGGGGCACAGATACGCAGTATTTT. This encodes CASSFVAGGTDTQYF.

This clone was seen only a few times. The chain uses TRBV6-4 and TRBJ2-2; the match to TRBD2 covers 13 bases. The trim removed 4 bases at V and 0 bases at J, leaving 2 bases unmatched. Germline CDR1 reads MRHNA; CDR2 reads SNTAGT. The CDR3 loop spans 17 amino acids. CDR3: CASSGTSGSANTGELFF. CDR3 sequence (DNA): TGTGCCAGCAGTGGGACTAGCGGGAGCGCGAACACCGGGGAGCTGTTTTTT.

The J gene is TRBJ2-1, the V gene TRBV19, with 8 bases aligning to TRBD1. V shed 5 bases, J shed 8 bases, and the junction held 8 bases outside the gene matches. CDR1 LNHDA and CDR2 SQIVND come from the germline V gene (reference sequence). There are 14 residues in the CDR3. This CDR3 reads CASSADRVHDEQFF. The CDR3 nucleotides read TGTGCCAGTAGTGCGGACAGGGTCCACGATGAGCAGTTCTTC.

The chain couples TRBV18 to TRBJ2-3, with TRBD1 as a possible D gene (7 bases). Germline V CDR1 and CDR2: KGHSH, LQKENI. The germline V and J ends were trimmed by 5 bases and 0 bases, with 12 bases remaining between them. The CDR3 is made up of 15 amino acids. The chain's CDR3 is CASSAGQRSTDTQYF. The CDR3 DNA reads as TGTGCCAGCTCAGCGGGACAGAGAAGCACAGATACGCAGTATTTT.

The chain recombines TRBV11-3 with TRBJ2-7, with D unresolved. Per the germline V gene, CDR1 is SGHNT and CDR2 is YENEEA. The CDR3 is 12 amino acids. With 1 base removed from V and 6 bases from J, the gap between germline ends came to 7 bases. CDR3: CASSLGRTEQYF. Here the CDR3 DNA reads TGTGCCAGCAGCTTAGGCCGCACCGAGCAGTACTTC.

This sequence joins TRBV30 and TRBJ2-3, with D maybe TRBD2 (5 bases). Trimming pared 1 base from V and 11 bases from J, leaving 19 bases between. The CDR3 consists of 14 residues. Germline V gene sequence: CDR1 GTSNPN, CDR2 SVGIG (reference sequence). The DNA of the CDR3 is TGTGCCTGGAGTGACCGGGAAAAAGGAAGGATGCAGTATTTT. Encoded protein: CAWSDREKGRMQYF.

This chain joins TRBV18 and TRBJ2-7; possible D gene TRBD2, 6 bases. The CDR3 is 15 amino acids. Trimming stripped 3 bases from V and 1 base from J, with 13 bases between. The germline gives CDR1 KGHSH, CDR2 LQKENI. This CDR3 reads CASSPSTRESYEQYF. The CDR3 nucleotides are TGTGCCAGCTCACCGTCGACTAGGGAGTCCTACGAGCAGTACTTC.

In this sample, this clone turned up a few times. The rearrangement links TRBV4-2 to TRBJ2-7; D is undetermined. This CDR3 contains 14 residues. Germline V gene data show CDR1 as LGHNA and CDR2 as YNFKEQ. V lost 4 bases, J lost 0 bases, and 10 bases lay in between. This CDR3 is CASSLSPSSYEQYF. DNA for the CDR3: TGTGCCAGCAGCCTATCACCAAGCTCCTACGAGCAGTACTTC.

The chain has TRBV2 and TRBJ1-5, with D possibly being TRBD1 (5 bases). CDR3 size: 15 residues. Germline V gives CDR1 SNHLY, CDR2 FYNNEI. V lost 0 bases and J lost 9, with 15 bases in between. DNA of the CDR3: TGTGCCAGCAGTGAAGCAGCGGCGCAGGGTAGGCCCCAGCATTTT. Translation: CASSEAAAQGRPQHF.

This sequence joins TRBV18 and TRBJ2-2; possible D gene TRBD1, 5 bases. The germline gives CDR1 KGHSH, CDR2 LQKENI. Trimming stripped 0 bases from V and 1 base from J, with 15 bases between. This CDR3 is built from 18 residues. This CDR3 is CASSPPSFDSKNTGELFF. The CDR3 region has the DNA TGTGCCAGCTCACCACCTTCTTTTGACAGTAAGAACACCGGGGAGCTGTTTTTT.